This record looks at one T cell receptor (beta chain) sequence and its context. Germline V gives CDR1 MNHEY, CDR2 SMNVEV (reference sequence). This CDR3 is 13 amino acids long. V gave up 6 bases and J gave up 4 bases, with 10 bases separating them. The data derive from a study of OX40 agonist ivuxolimab in advanced cancers. This table comes from immunoSEQ multiplex PCR, and its TCRdb copy is limited to in-frame clones, with some not included. The sample gives roughly 80,000 clones, 80% to 90% of which show up once; approximately 2% is in the top ten. Material: CD4+ or CD8+ T cells sorted from blood, obtained in a trial of the OX40 agonist ivuxolimab. The V gene is TRBV27, the J gene TRBJ1-3; D ambiguous. This TCR was sampled from an adult with an advanced solid tumor such as melanoma, head and neck, liver or kidney cancer. Here the CDR3 DNA reads TGTGCCAGCAGACCCAGTGGGGGAAACACCATATATTTT. It specifies CASRPSGGNTIYF.